This TCR beta chain was observed in a study of T cells expressing NK-cell markers. The wider study: Source material for TCR beta repertoires consisted of sorted CD3+CD56+NKG2C+, CD3+CD56+NKG2C- and CD3+CD56-NKG2C+ T cells.

The CDR3 has 16 amino acids. The germline CDR1 and CDR2 sequences are SGHVS and FNYEAQ. Each CDR3 protein gets one entry in TCRdb, which reprocessed the 5' RACE reads and gives no DNA. The clone table shows a few hundred thousand distinct CDR3 sequences, with the ten largest holding about 0.39%. Study-wide results and limits: The HCMV specificity of the expanded NKG2C+ T cell clones stayed unresolved. The CD3+CD56-NKG2C+ fraction of a handful of donors was likewise dominated by these clonotypes.

Concerning this clonotype: Its target is not known.

The receptor comes from a man aged 18-30 years in good health. The chain couples TRBV7-6 to TRBJ2-1; TCRdb reports TRBD2, a call that lacks DNA to check it against. The specimen was blood T cells: a sorted CD56 or NKG2C T cell subset, CD4+ or CD8+ T cells, or bulk PBMC T cells (not recorded which). The CDR3 reads CASSGRLAGEGAEQFF.